This TCR beta chain is from a study of shared clonotypes between healthy human individuals. At the level of the study: The study enrolled a couple of women and three men aged 18 to 49. General observations from the study: Generation probabilities were higher for clonotypes shared across all four sorted-subset donors than for unshared ones. Clonotype sharing among donors likely depends on sequencing depth.

Naive CD8 cells, CD45RO-negative and positively selected for CCR7, excluded terminally differentiated effector memory CD45RA+ cells. Healthy HIV-negative adults without recent acute infections or vaccinations served as donors. In its sample, this clone was seen once. Its target is not known. There are 16 residues in the CDR3. Germline lookup yields CDR1 MNHEY and CDR2 SMNVEV (reference sequence). Trimming took 2 bases from V and 1 from J; bases not matched to a gene: 6. Profiled with immunoSEQ multiplex PCR; TCRdb holds only in-frame clones, not every one. The sample lists hundreds of thousands of clones, around 95% occurring once.

The TCR comes from a woman in her 30s in good health. The sample taken for sequencing was naive CD8+ T cells sorted from blood. V gene TRBV27 combines with J gene TRBJ2-3, with TRBD2 identical over 7 bases. CDR3 bases: TGTGCCAGCAGTTTAGAGAGCGGGACGGGCACAGATACGCAGTATTTT. This sequence encodes CASSLESGTGTDTQYF.